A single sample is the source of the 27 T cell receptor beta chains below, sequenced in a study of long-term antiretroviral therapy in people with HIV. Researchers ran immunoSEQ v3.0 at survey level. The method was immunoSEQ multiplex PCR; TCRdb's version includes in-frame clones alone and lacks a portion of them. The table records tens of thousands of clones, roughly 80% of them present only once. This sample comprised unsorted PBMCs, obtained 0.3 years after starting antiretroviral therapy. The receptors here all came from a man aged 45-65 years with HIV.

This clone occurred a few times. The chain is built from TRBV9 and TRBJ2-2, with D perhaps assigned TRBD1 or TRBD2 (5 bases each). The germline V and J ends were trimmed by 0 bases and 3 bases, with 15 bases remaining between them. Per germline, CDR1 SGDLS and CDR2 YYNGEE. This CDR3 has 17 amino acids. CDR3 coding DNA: TGTGCCAGCAGCGTAGGGGTGGGGACGGGATACACCGGGGAGCTGTTTTTT. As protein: CASSVGVGTGYTGELFF.

The CDR3 DNA is TGTGCCAGAAGCTTAACCAGGGTTGAGGAAAAACTGTTTTTT. It encodes CARSLTRVEEKLFF. V usage is TRBV5-3 and J usage is TRBJ1-4; possible D gene TRBD1, 5 bases. TRBV5-3 carries the ORF label, with uncertain function. The CDR3 spans 14 residues. With 2 bases removed from V and 8 bases from J, the gap between germline ends came to 13 bases.

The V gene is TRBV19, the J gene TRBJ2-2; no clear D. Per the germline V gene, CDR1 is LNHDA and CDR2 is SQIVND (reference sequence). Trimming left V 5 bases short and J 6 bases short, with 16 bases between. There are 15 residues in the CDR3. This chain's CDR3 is CASSYLEFGPGELFF. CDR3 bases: TGTGCCAGTAGTTATTTAGAGTTTGGGCCCGGGGAGCTGTTTTTT.

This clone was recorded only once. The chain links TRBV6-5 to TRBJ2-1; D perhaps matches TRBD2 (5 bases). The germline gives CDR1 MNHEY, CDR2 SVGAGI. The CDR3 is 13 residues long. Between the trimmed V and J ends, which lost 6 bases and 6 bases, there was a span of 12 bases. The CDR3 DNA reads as TGTGCCAGCAGCCTCGGACTTGGCAATGAGCAGTTCTTC. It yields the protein CASSLGLGNEQFF.

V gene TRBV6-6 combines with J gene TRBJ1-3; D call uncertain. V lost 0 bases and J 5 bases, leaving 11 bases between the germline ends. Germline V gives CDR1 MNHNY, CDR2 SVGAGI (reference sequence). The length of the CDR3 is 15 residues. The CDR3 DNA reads TGTGCCAGCAGTTACTCGACATCTGGGAGAAACACCATATATTTT. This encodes CASSYSTSGRNTIYF.

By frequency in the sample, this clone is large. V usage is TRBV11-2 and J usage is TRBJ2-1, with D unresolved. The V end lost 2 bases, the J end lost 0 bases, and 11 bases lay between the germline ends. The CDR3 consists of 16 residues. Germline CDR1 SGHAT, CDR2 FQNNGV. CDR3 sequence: CASSLLPSSSYNEQFF. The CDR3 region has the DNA TGTGCCAGCAGCTTATTGCCCAGCAGCTCCTACAATGAGCAGTTCTTC.

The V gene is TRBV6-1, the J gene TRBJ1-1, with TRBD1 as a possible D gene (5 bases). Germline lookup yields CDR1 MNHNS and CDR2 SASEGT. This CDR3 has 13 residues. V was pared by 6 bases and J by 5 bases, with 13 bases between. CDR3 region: CASRPGSDTEAFF. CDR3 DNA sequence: TGTGCCAGCAGACCAGGGTCGGATACTGAAGCTTTCTTT.

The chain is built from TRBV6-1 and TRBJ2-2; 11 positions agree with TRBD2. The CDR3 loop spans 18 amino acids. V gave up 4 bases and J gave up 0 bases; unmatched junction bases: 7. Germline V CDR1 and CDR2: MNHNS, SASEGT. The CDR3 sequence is CASSVTSGAQANTGELFF. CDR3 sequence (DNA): TGTGCCAGCAGTGTGACTAGCGGGGCCCAAGCGAACACCGGGGAGCTGTTTTTT.

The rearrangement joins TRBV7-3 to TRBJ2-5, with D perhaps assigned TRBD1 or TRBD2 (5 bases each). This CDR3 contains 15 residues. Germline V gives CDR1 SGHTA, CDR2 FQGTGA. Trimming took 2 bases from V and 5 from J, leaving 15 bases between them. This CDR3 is CASSLEDTPGETQYF. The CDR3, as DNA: TGTGCCAGCAGCTTAGAGGACACCCCGGGGGAGACCCAGTACTTC.

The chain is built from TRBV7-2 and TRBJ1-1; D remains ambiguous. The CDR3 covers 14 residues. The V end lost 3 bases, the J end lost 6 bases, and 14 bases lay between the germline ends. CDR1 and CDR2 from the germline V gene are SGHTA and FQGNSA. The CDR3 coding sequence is TGTGCCAGCAGCTTCTATTGGCGGGCCCCTGAAGCTTTCTTT. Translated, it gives CASSFYWRAPEAFF.

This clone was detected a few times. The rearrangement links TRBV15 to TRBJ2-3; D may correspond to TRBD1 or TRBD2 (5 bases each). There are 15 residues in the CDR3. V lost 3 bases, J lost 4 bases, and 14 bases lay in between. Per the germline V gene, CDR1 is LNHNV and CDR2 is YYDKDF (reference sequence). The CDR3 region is CATSRGFGAADTQYF. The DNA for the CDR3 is TGTGCCACCAGCAGGGGGTTCGGGGCAGCAGATACGCAGTATTTT. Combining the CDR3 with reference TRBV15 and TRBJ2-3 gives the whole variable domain DAMVIQNPRYQVTQFGKPVTLSCSQTLNHNVMYWYQQKSSQAPKLLFHYYDKDFNNEADTPDNFQSRRPNTSFCFLDIRSPGLGDTAMYLCATSRGFGAADTQYFGPGTRLTVL.

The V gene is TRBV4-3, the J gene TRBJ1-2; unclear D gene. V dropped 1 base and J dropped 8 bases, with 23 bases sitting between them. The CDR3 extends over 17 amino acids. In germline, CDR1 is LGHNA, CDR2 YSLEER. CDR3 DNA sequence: TGCGCCAGCAGCCAAGCTAGATGGCCCAGGAGTCCCCACGGCTACACCTTC. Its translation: CASSQARWPRSPHGYTF.

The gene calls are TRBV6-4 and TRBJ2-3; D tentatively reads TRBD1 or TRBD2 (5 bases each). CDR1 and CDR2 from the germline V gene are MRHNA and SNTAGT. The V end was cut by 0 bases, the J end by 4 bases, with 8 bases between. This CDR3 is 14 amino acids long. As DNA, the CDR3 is TGTGCCAGCAGTGACTCGAGGGGTTCAGATACGCAGTATTTT. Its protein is CASSDSRGSDTQYF.

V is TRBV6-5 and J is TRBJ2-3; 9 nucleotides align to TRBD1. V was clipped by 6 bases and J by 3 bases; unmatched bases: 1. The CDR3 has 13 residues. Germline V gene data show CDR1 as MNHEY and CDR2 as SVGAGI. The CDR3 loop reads CASRGQGTDTQYF. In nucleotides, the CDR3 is TGTGCCAGCAGGGGACAGGGTACAGATACGCAGTATTTT.

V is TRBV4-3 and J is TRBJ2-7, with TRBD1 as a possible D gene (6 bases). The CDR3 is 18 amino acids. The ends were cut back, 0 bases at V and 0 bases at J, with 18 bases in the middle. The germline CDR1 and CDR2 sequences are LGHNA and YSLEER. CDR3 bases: TGCGCCAGCAGCCAAGATCGATACAGGGCTACAAGCTCCTACGAGCAGTACTTC. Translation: CASSQDRYRATSSYEQYF.

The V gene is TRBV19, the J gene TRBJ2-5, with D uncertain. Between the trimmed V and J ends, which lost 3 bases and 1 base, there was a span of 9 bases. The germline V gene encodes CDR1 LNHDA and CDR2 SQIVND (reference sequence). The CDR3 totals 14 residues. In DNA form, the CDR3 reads TGTGCCAGTAGTATGGGCGGAATCCAAGAGACCCAGTACTTC. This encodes CASSMGGIQETQYF.

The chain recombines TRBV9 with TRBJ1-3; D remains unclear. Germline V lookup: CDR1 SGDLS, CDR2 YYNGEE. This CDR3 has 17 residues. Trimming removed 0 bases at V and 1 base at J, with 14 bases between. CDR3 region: CASSVVPGRLSGNTIYF. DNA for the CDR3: TGTGCCAGCAGCGTAGTTCCGGGGAGACTATCTGGAAACACCATATATTTT.

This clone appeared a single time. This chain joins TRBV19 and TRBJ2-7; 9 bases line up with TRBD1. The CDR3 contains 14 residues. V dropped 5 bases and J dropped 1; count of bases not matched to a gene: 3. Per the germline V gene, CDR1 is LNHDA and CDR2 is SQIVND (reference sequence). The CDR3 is CASSDGQGSYEQYF. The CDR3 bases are TGTGCCAGTAGTGACGGACAGGGGTCCTACGAGCAGTACTTC.

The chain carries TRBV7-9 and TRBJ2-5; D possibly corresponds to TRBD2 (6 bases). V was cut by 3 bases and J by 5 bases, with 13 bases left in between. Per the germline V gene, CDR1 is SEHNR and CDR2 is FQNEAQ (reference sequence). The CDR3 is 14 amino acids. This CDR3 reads CASSFPTGVETQYF. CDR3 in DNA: TGTGCCAGCAGCTTCCCCACGGGAGTGGAGACCCAGTACTTC. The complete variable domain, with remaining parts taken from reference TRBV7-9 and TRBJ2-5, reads DTGVSQNPRHKITKRGQNVTFRCDPISEHNRLYWYRQTLGQGPEFLTYFQNEAQLEKSRLLSDRFSAERPKGSFSTLEIQRTEQGDSAMYLCASSFPTGVETQYFGPGTRLLVL.

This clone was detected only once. The CDR3 nucleotides are TGTGCCAGCAGCTTAGGTGCGGGGGGCACCAGTGAGCAGTTCTTC. It specifies CASSLGAGGTSEQFF. The chain uses TRBV7-6 and TRBJ2-1, with 8 bases lining up with TRBD2. Trimming removed 1 base from V and 9 bases from J; junction bases left unmatched: 8. The germline gives CDR1 SGHVS, CDR2 FNYEAQ. The CDR3 is made up of 15 amino acids.

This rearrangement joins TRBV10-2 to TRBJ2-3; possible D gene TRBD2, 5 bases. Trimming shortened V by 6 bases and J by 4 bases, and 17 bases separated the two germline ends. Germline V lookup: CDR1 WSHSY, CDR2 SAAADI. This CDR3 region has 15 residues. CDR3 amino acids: CASRAGTLGADTQYF. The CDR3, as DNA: TGCGCCAGCAGGGCGGGTACCCTCGGCGCAGATACGCAGTATTTT.

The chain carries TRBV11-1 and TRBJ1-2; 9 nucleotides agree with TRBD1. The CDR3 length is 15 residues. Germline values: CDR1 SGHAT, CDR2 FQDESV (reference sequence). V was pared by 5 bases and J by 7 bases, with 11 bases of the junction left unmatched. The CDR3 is CASSTRTGGTSGYTF. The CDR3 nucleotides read TGTGCCAGCAGCACACGTACAGGGGGCACTTCTGGCTACACCTTC.

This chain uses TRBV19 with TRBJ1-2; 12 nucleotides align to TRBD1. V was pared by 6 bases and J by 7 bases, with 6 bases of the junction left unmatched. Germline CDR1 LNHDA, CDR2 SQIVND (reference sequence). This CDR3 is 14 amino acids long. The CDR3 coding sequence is TGTGCCAGTAGACCGGGACAGGGGGCGAGTGGCTACACCTTC. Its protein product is CASRPGQGASGYTF.

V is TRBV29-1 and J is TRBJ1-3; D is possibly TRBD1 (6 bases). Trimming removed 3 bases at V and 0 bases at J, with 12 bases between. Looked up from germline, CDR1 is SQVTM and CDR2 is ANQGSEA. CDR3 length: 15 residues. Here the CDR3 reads CSVEFDRTSGNTIYF. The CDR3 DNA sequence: TGCAGCGTTGAGTTTGACAGGACCTCTGGAAACACCATATATTTT.

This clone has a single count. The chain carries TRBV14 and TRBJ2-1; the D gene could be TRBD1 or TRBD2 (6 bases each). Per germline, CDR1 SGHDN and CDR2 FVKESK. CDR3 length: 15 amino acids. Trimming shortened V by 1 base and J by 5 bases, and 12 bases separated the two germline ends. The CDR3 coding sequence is TGTGCCAGCAGCCAAGGGGGGGCCCTGAACAATGAGCAGTTCTTC. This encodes CASSQGGALNNEQFF.

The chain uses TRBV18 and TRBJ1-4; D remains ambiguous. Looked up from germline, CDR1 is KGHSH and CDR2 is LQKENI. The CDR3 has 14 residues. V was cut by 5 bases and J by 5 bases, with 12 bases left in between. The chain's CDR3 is CASSSRANNEKLFF. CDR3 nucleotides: TGTGCCAGCTCATCACGGGCCAACAATGAAAAACTGTTTTTT. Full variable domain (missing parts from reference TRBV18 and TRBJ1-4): NAGVMQNPRHLVRRRGQEARLRCSPMKGHSHVYWYRQLPEEGLKFMVYLQKENIIDESGMPKERFSAEFPKEGPSILRIQQVVRGDSAAYFCASSSRANNEKLFFGSGTQLSVL.

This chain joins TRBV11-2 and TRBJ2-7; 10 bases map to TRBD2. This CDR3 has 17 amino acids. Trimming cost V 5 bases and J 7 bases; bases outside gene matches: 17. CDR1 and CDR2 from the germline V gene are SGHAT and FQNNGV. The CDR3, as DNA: TGTGCCAGCAGCCTCCTCCTAGCGGGAGTCCCGTCGGAGGAGCAGTACTTC. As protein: CASSLLLAGVPSEEQYF.